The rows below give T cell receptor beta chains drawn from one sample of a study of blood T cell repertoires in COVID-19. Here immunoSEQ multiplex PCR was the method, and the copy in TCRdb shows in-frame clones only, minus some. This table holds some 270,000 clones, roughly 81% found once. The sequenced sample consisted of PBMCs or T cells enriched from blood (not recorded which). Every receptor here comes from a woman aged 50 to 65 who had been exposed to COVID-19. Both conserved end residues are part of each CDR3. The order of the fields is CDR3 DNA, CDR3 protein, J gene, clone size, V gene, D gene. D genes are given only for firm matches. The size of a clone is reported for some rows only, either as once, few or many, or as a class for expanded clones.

CDR3nt: TGTGCCAGCAGCTTGGGAGGGGGTCGGACTGAAGCTTTCTTT
CDR3aa: CASSLGGGRTEAFF
j_gene: TRBJ1-1
abundance: -
v_gene: TRBV5-4
d_gene: -

CDR3nt: TGTGCCAGCAGCCCCGAAGCGTCTTCCTACGAGCAGTACTTC
CDR3aa: CASSPEASSYEQYF
j_gene: TRBJ2-7
abundance: -
v_gene: TRBV5-6
d_gene: -

CDR3nt: TGTGCCTCGACAGGGGGGAACACTGAAGCTTTCTTT
CDR3aa: CASTGGNTEAFF
j_gene: TRBJ1-1
abundance: -
v_gene: TRBV27
d_gene: TRBD1

CDR3nt: TGTGCCAGCAGCTCGTCCGGACATGCCCAGCCCCAGCATTTT
CDR3aa: CASSSSGHAQPQHF
j_gene: TRBJ1-5
abundance: -
v_gene: TRBV7-2
d_gene: -

CDR3nt: TGTGCCAGCAGCTTAGGGGTGACAGGGAATTCACCCCTCCACTTT
CDR3aa: CASSLGVTGNSPLHF
j_gene: TRBJ1-6
abundance: -
v_gene: TRBV11-2
d_gene: TRBD1

CDR3nt: TGTGCCTGGGAGACAGGGGTCTATGGCTACACCTTC
CDR3aa: CAWETGVYGYTF
j_gene: TRBJ1-2
abundance: -
v_gene: TRBV30
d_gene: TRBD1

CDR3nt: TGTGCCAGCAGTGACGCGGGGGCCGCAACTAATGAAAAACTGTTTTTT
CDR3aa: CASSDAGAATNEKLFF
j_gene: TRBJ1-4
abundance: once
v_gene: TRBV25-1
d_gene: -

CDR3nt: TGCAGTGCTAATGACAGGGTGGGCTACGAGCAGTACTTC
CDR3aa: CSANDRVGYEQYF
j_gene: TRBJ2-7
abundance: -
v_gene: TRBV20-1
d_gene: TRBD1

CDR3nt: TGTGCCAGCAGCGTCGAGGGTGGAAGGAGCACTGAAGCTTTCTTT
CDR3aa: CASSVEGGRSTEAFF
j_gene: TRBJ1-1
abundance: few
v_gene: TRBV9
d_gene: -

CDR3nt: TGCGCCAGCAGCCCTGGACAGGGTGGCATAACAGGCGAGACCCAGTACTTC
CDR3aa: CASSPGQGGITGETQYF
j_gene: TRBJ2-5
abundance: -
v_gene: TRBV5-1
d_gene: TRBD1

CDR3nt: TGTGCCAGCAGTGCCGGACAGGGCTATGGCTACACCTTC
CDR3aa: CASSAGQGYGYTF
j_gene: TRBJ1-2
abundance: -
v_gene: TRBV28
d_gene: TRBD1

CDR3nt: TGTGCCAGCAGCTTCGGAGCGGGGCCAAGCACAGATACGCAGTATTTT
CDR3aa: CASSFGAGPSTDTQYF
j_gene: TRBJ2-3
abundance: -
v_gene: TRBV3-1/TRBV3-2
d_gene: TRBD2

CDR3nt: TGTGCCAGCACCGGCACGGATCCCACTAAACATAATTCACCCCTCCACTTT
CDR3aa: CASTGTDPTKHNSPLHF
j_gene: TRBJ1-6
abundance: -
v_gene: TRBV9
d_gene: -

CDR3nt: TGTGCCAGCAGTTTGTACAGGGGAGGCGAGCAGTACTTC
CDR3aa: CASSLYRGGEQYF
j_gene: TRBJ2-7
abundance: -
v_gene: TRBV27
d_gene: -

CDR3nt: TGCGCCAGCAGCAGATCCCAACTTCACAACACTGAAGCTTTCTTT
CDR3aa: CASSRSQLHNTEAFF
j_gene: TRBJ1-1
abundance: -
v_gene: TRBV5-1
d_gene: -

CDR3nt: TGTGCCAGCAGTTTGCAGACTTTTCTACCCTCCTACGAGCAGTACTTC
CDR3aa: CASSLQTFLPSYEQYF
j_gene: TRBJ2-7
abundance: once
v_gene: TRBV2
d_gene: -

CDR3nt: TGTGCCAGTAGTATAGATCGGGAGGGCACTGAAGCTTTCTTT
CDR3aa: CASSIDREGTEAFF
j_gene: TRBJ1-1
abundance: -
v_gene: TRBV19
d_gene: -

CDR3nt: TGTGCCAGCAGCTTGGACAGACAGCTCCAAGAGACCCAGTACTTC
CDR3aa: CASSLDRQLQETQYF
j_gene: TRBJ2-5
abundance: -
v_gene: TRBV5-5
d_gene: -

CDR3nt: TGCGCCAGCAGCCAAGTACCGGGACAGGGGGGGGAAAAACTGTTTTTT
CDR3aa: CASSQVPGQGGEKLFF
j_gene: TRBJ1-4
abundance: -
v_gene: TRBV4-3
d_gene: TRBD1

CDR3nt: TGTGCCAGCGCTGACTTCAACTCCTACGAGCAGTACTTC
CDR3aa: CASADFNSYEQYF
j_gene: TRBJ2-7
abundance: once
v_gene: TRBV12-3/TRBV12-4
d_gene: -

CDR3nt: TGTGCCACTGGGACAGGGGATTCCTACGAGCAGTACTTC
CDR3aa: CATGTGDSYEQYF
j_gene: TRBJ2-7
abundance: -
v_gene: TRBV24-1
d_gene: TRBD1

CDR3nt: TGTGCCAGCAGTCTTACAGGGGGTTGGGATGAAAAACTGTTTTTT
CDR3aa: CASSLTGGWDEKLFF
j_gene: TRBJ1-4
abundance: -
v_gene: TRBV6-2/TRBV6-3
d_gene: TRBD1

CDR3nt: TGTGCCACCAGTGATTGGGACAGTAAGCAGTTCTTC
CDR3aa: CATSDWDSKQFF
j_gene: TRBJ2-1
abundance: -
v_gene: TRBV24-1
d_gene: TRBD1

CDR3nt: TGTGCCAGCAGTTTGGGGCGGGAGGCCGAGCAGTACTTC
CDR3aa: CASSLGREAEQYF
j_gene: TRBJ2-7
abundance: once
v_gene: TRBV27
d_gene: TRBD2

CDR3nt: TGTGCCAGCAGCTCCTCAGGGGACAGGCGAATCACCGGGGAGCTGTTTTTT
CDR3aa: CASSSSGDRRITGELFF
j_gene: TRBJ2-2
abundance: -
v_gene: TRBV5-5
d_gene: TRBD1

CDR3nt: TGTGCCTTTTTCACCCAGGGAGAGACCCAGTACTTC
CDR3aa: CAFFTQGETQYF
j_gene: TRBJ2-5
abundance: -
v_gene: TRBV30
d_gene: -

CDR3nt: TGTGCCAGCAGGCCGCTGGGACTAGCGGGTTACCGCACGTCCTACAATGAGCAGTTCTTC
CDR3aa: CASRPLGLAGYRTSYNEQFF
j_gene: TRBJ2-1
abundance: -
v_gene: TRBV7-4
d_gene: TRBD2

CDR3nt: TGTGCCAGCAGTCGACGGCCCGGGGGGCCCACAGATACGCAGTATTTT
CDR3aa: CASSRRPGGPTDTQYF
j_gene: TRBJ2-3
abundance: -
v_gene: TRBV11-2
d_gene: -

CDR3nt: TGTGCCAGCAGACCAAGCGGGGGTGCCTACAATGAGCAGTTCTTC
CDR3aa: CASRPSGGAYNEQFF
j_gene: TRBJ2-1
abundance: once
v_gene: TRBV6-5
d_gene: TRBD2

CDR3nt: TGCGCCAGCAGCCAAGAGGGGGGACTAGCAGGCGAGCAGTACTTC
CDR3aa: CASSQEGGLAGEQYF
j_gene: TRBJ2-7
abundance: -
v_gene: TRBV4-1
d_gene: TRBD2

CDR3nt: TGTGCCAGTAGTATAGATCTTAGGTACAGCTCGACTTTCTTT
CDR3aa: CASSIDLRYSSTFF
j_gene: TRBJ1-1
abundance: -
v_gene: TRBV19
d_gene: -

CDR3nt: TGCGCCAGCAGCTTGCAGGGGGCGCTAACCACTGAAGCTTTCTTT
CDR3aa: CASSLQGALTTEAFF
j_gene: TRBJ1-1
abundance: -
v_gene: TRBV5-1
d_gene: TRBD1

CDR3nt: TGTGCCAGTAGCTTGGGGACAGACGGAAACACCATATATTTT
CDR3aa: CASSLGTDGNTIYF
j_gene: TRBJ1-3
abundance: -
v_gene: TRBV19
d_gene: TRBD1

CDR3nt: TGTGCCAGCAGCTCGGGACAGGGCTACGAGCAGTACTTC
CDR3aa: CASSSGQGYEQYF
j_gene: TRBJ2-7
abundance: once
v_gene: TRBV5-4
d_gene: TRBD1

CDR3nt: TGTGCCAGCAGCCCTACTTTGGTCGGCAATCAGCCCCAGCATTTT
CDR3aa: CASSPTLVGNQPQHF
j_gene: TRBJ1-5
abundance: -
v_gene: TRBV7-2
d_gene: -

CDR3nt: TGTGCCAGCAGTGAACTACAGGGGACGGGAACAGATACGCAGTATTTT
CDR3aa: CASSELQGTGTDTQYF
j_gene: TRBJ2-3
abundance: -
v_gene: TRBV2
d_gene: TRBD1

CDR3nt: TGTGCCAGCTCCTCCGCGGGGGCCTACGAGCAGTACTTC
CDR3aa: CASSSAGAYEQYF
j_gene: TRBJ2-7
abundance: once
v_gene: TRBV18
d_gene: TRBD2

CDR3nt: TGTGCCAGCAGCTTAAGGGGTTTGGGTGCAGATACGCAGTATTTT
CDR3aa: CASSLRGLGADTQYF
j_gene: TRBJ2-3
abundance: -
v_gene: TRBV11-2
d_gene: -

CDR3nt: TGCAGCGTTTCCCCTAGCACAGATACGCAGTATTTT
CDR3aa: CSVSPSTDTQYF
j_gene: TRBJ2-3
abundance: -
v_gene: TRBV29-1
d_gene: -

CDR3nt: TGCGCCAGCAGCCCCGGGACAGCTTCTAATGAAAAACTGTTTTTT
CDR3aa: CASSPGTASNEKLFF
j_gene: TRBJ1-4
abundance: -
v_gene: TRBV4-3
d_gene: TRBD1

CDR3nt: TGCGCCAGCAGCTTTACTAGCGGGGGCTCCGGGGAGCTGTTTTTT
CDR3aa: CASSFTSGGSGELFF
j_gene: TRBJ2-2
abundance: -
v_gene: TRBV5-1
d_gene: TRBD2

CDR3nt: TGTGCCAGCAGTTCCCACACTCAGGGGGAGCAGTACTTC
CDR3aa: CASSSHTQGEQYF
j_gene: TRBJ2-7
abundance: -
v_gene: TRBV27
d_gene: -

CDR3nt: TGTGCCAGCAGGGCCTCCGGGGGGCGAGGTGAAAAACTGTTTTTT
CDR3aa: CASRASGGRGEKLFF
j_gene: TRBJ1-4
abundance: -
v_gene: TRBV27
d_gene: -

CDR3nt: TGTGCCATTGGGACACACAATCAGCCCCAGCATTTT
CDR3aa: CAIGTHNQPQHF
j_gene: TRBJ1-5
abundance: -
v_gene: TRBV2
d_gene: -

CDR3nt: TGCGCCAGCAGCCAACAAGGGGGATTGAACACTGAAGCTTTCTTT
CDR3aa: CASSQQGGLNTEAFF
j_gene: TRBJ1-1
abundance: -
v_gene: TRBV4-3
d_gene: -

CDR3nt: TGTGCCAGCAGCTTAGCCGGGGCTAGCGGGGCGAACACCGGGGAGCTGTTTTTT
CDR3aa: CASSLAGASGANTGELFF
j_gene: TRBJ2-2
abundance: -
v_gene: TRBV7-2
d_gene: TRBD2

CDR3nt: TGCAGCGCGGTAGTTGGCGGATCCATGGGTGAAGCTTTCTTT
CDR3aa: CSAVVGGSMGEAFF
j_gene: TRBJ1-1
abundance: -
v_gene: TRBV29-1
d_gene: -

CDR3nt: TGTGCCAGCAGCTTAGTAACAGCCCCGGTGGTGCACTATGGCTACACCTTC
CDR3aa: CASSLVTAPVVHYGYTF
j_gene: TRBJ1-2
abundance: once
v_gene: TRBV7-8
d_gene: -

CDR3nt: TGCAGCATTAGAGCGGGGGACACTGAAGCTTTCTTT
CDR3aa: CSIRAGDTEAFF
j_gene: TRBJ1-1
abundance: once
v_gene: TRBV29-1
d_gene: -

CDR3nt: TGTGCCAGCAGCCTGGACAGGGCCTTGACTGGGGCCAACGTCCTGACTTTC
CDR3aa: CASSLDRALTGANVLTF
j_gene: TRBJ2-6
abundance: -
v_gene: TRBV5-4
d_gene: TRBD1

CDR3nt: TGCGCCAGCAGCTCGACAGGGGTTCCAGATACGCAGTATTTT
CDR3aa: CASSSTGVPDTQYF
j_gene: TRBJ2-3
abundance: -
v_gene: TRBV5-1
d_gene: TRBD1

CDR3nt: TGTGCCAGCAGTCCCCCGGCGGGTACATCACCCCTCCACTTT
CDR3aa: CASSPPAGTSPLHF
j_gene: TRBJ1-6
abundance: -
v_gene: TRBV6-5
d_gene: -

CDR3nt: TGTGCCAGTAGTATTAGAAGGGGCGAGCAGCCCCAGCATTTT
CDR3aa: CASSIRRGEQPQHF
j_gene: TRBJ1-5
abundance: -
v_gene: TRBV19
d_gene: -

CDR3nt: TGTGCCAGCACCCCAGCCGGGGGAATTTCCTACGAGCAGTACTTC
CDR3aa: CASTPAGGISYEQYF
j_gene: TRBJ2-7
abundance: few
v_gene: TRBV7-2
d_gene: -

CDR3nt: TGTGCCAGCTCGCTACGTACCGGGACAGTCACAGATACGCAGTATTTT
CDR3aa: CASSLRTGTVTDTQYF
j_gene: TRBJ2-3
abundance: -
v_gene: TRBV18
d_gene: TRBD1

CDR3nt: TGTGCCAGCAGCTCGGGCGGGGCTGGCTACACCTTC
CDR3aa: CASSSGGAGYTF
j_gene: TRBJ1-2
abundance: once
v_gene: TRBV16
d_gene: -

CDR3nt: TGTGCCAGCAGCTTGAGTAGGACAGCTAACACCGGGGAGCTGTTTTTT
CDR3aa: CASSLSRTANTGELFF
j_gene: TRBJ2-2
abundance: once
v_gene: TRBV5-4
d_gene: -